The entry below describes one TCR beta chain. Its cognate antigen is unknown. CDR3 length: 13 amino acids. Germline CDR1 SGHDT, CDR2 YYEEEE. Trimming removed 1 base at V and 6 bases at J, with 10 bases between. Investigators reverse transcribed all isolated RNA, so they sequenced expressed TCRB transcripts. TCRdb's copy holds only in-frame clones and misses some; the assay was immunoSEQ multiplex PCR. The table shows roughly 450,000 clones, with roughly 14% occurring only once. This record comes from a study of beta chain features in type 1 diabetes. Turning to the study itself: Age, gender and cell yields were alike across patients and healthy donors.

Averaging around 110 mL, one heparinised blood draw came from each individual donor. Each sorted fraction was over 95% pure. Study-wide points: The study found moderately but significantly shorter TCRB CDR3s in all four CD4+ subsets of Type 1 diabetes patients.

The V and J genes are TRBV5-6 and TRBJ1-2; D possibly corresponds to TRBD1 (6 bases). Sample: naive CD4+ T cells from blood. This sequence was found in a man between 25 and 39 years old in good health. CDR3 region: CASSLFGGDGYTF. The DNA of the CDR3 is TGTGCCAGCAGCTTGTTTGGGGGCGATGGCTACACCTTC.